This T cell receptor beta chain comes out of a study of cytomegalovirus exposure and HLA in healthy donors. Note on this clone: The antigen is undetermined.

Findings and limits, study-wide: Researchers reported in a later analysis that a missense DCLRE1C variant was tied to TCR beta V- and J-gene trimming.

The CDR3 is 15 amino acids. Germline CDR1 reads MNHEY; CDR2 reads SMNVEV (reference sequence). V was pared by 4 bases and J by 0 bases, with 4 bases of the junction left unmatched. In the PCR, 60 Vbeta and 13 Jbeta primers were used. Only in-frame clones appear in the TCRdb table, and some are missing; sequencing was by immunoSEQ multiplex PCR. The sample lists approximately 110,000 clones; about four fifths were seen once. This TCR was recovered from a woman aged 18-30 years in good health and CMV-seronegative. V and J are TRBV27 and TRBJ1-1, with 8 bases that match TRBD1. The source material was PBMCs. CDR3: CASSWDRFMNTEAFF. The CDR3 DNA follows: TGTGCCAGCAGTTGGGACAGGTTCATGAACACTGAAGCTTTCTTT.